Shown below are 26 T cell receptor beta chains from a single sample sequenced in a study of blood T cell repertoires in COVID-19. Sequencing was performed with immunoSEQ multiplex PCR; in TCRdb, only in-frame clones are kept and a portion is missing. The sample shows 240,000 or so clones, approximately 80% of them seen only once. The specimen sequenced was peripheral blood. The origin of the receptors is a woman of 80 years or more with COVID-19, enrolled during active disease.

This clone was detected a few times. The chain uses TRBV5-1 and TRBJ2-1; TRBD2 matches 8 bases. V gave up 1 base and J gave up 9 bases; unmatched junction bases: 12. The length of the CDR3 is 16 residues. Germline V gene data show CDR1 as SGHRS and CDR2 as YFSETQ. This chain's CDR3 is CASSLKRETIPGEQFF. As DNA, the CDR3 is TGCGCCAGCAGCTTGAAGCGGGAGACAATTCCGGGTGAGCAGTTCTTC.

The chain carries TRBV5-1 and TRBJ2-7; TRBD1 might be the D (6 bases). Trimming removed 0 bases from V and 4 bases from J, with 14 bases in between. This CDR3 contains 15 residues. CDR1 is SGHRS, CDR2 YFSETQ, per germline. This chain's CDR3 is CASSLDGQSPYEQYF. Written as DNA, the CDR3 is TGCGCCAGCAGCTTGGACGGACAGAGCCCGTACGAGCAGTACTTC.

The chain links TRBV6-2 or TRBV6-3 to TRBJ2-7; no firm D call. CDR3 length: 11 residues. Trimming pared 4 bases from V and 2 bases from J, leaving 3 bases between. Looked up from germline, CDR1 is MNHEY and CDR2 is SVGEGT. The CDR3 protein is CASSFTYEQYF. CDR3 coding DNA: TGTGCCAGCAGTTTCACCTACGAGCAGTACTTC.

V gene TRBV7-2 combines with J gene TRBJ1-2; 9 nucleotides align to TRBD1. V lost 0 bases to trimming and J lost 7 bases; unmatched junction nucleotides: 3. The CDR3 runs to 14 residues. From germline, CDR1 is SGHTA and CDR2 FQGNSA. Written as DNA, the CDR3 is TGTGCCAGCAGCTTAGCACAGGGGGCACGTGGCTACACCTTC. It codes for CASSLAQGARGYTF.

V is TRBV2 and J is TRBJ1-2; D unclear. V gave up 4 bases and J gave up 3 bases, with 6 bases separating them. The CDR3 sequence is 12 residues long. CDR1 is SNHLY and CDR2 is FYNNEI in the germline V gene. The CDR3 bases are TGTGCCAGCAGTGCCAGGTACTATGGCTACACCTTC. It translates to CASSARYYGYTF.

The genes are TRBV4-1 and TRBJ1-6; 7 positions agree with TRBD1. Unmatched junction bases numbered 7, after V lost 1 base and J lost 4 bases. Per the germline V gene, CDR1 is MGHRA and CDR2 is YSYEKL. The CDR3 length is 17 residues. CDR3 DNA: TGCGCCAGCAGCCAAGTTAACAGGGGCACATATAATTCACCCCTCCACTTT. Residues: CASSQVNRGTYNSPLHF.

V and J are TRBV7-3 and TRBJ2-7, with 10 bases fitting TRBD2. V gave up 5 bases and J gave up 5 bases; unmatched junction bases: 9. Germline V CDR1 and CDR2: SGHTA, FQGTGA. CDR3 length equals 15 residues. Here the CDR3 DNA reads TGTGCCAGCAGCCGAGGAGCGGGGGGGCCCAACGAGCAGTACTTC. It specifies CASSRGAGGPNEQYF.

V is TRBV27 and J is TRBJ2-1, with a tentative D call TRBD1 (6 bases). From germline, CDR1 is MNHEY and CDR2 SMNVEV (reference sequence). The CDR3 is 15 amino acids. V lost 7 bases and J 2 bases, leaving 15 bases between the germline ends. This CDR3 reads CASTNQGSAYNEQFF. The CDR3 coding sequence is TGTGCCAGCACCAATCAGGGGAGTGCCTACAATGAGCAGTTCTTC.

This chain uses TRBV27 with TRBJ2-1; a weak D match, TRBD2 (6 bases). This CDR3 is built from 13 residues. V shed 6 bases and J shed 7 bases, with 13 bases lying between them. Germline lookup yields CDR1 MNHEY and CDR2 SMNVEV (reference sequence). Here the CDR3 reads CASSGGTSNEQFF. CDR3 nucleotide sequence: TGTGCCAGCAGCGGGGGTACCTCAAATGAGCAGTTCTTC.

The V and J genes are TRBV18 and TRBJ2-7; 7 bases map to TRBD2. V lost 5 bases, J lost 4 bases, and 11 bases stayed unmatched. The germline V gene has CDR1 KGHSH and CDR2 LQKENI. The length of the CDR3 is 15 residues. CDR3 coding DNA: TGTGCCAGCTCAGGGGCGGGAGCTGGGGCATACGAGCAGTACTTC. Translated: CASSGAGAGAYEQYF.

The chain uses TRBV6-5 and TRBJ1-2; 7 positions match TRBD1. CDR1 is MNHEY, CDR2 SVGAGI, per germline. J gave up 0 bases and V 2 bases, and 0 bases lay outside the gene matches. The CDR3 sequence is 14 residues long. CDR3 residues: CASSYGTANYGYTF. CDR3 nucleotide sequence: TGTGCCAGCAGTTACGGGACAGCTAACTATGGCTACACCTTC.

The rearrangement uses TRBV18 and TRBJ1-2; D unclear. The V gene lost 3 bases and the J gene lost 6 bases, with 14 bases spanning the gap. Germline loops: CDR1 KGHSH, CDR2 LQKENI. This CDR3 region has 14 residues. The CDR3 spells CASSPVGPPHGYTF. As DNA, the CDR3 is TGTGCCAGCTCACCGGTCGGTCCACCACATGGCTACACCTTC. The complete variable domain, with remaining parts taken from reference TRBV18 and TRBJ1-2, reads NAGVMQNPRHLVRRRGQEARLRCSPMKGHSHVYWYRQLPEEGLKFMVYLQKENIIDESGMPKERFSAEFPKEGPSILRIQQVVRGDSAAYFCASSPVGPPHGYTFGSGTRLTVV.

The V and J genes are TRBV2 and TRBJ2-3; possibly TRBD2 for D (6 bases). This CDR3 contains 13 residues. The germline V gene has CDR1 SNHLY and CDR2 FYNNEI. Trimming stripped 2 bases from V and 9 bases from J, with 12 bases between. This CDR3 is CASSESPGRTQYF. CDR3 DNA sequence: TGTGCCAGCAGTGAAAGCCCGGGGAGGACGCAGTATTTT.

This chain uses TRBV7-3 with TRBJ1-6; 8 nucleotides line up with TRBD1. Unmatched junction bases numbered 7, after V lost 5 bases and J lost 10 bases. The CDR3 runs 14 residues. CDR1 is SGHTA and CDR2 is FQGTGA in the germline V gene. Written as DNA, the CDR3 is TGTGCCAGCAGCGCCACAGGGGGTCGGTCACCCCTCCACTTT. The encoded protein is CASSATGGRSPLHF.

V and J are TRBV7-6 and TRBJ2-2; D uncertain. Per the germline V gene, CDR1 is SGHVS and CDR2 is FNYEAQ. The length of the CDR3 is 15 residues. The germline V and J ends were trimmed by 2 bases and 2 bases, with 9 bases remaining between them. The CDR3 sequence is CASSLSASNTGELFF. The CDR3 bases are TGTGCCAGCAGCTTAAGTGCGTCTAACACCGGGGAGCTGTTTTTT.

The CDR3 spells CATRDYNTGELFF. In nucleotides, the CDR3 is TGTGCCACCCGGGATTACAACACCGGGGAGCTGTTTTTT. The chain carries TRBV2 and TRBJ2-2; the D gene is possibly TRBD2 (5 bases). This CDR3 comprises 13 residues. The germline V gene encodes CDR1 SNHLY and CDR2 FYNNEI. Deletions cut 10 bases from V and 2 bases from J, with 11 bases between. Combining the CDR3 with reference TRBV2 and TRBJ2-2 gives the whole variable domain EPEVTQTPSHQVTQMGQEVILRCVPISNHLYFYWYRQILGQKVEFLVSFYNNEISEKSEIFDDQFSVERPDGSNFTLKIRSTKLEDSAMYFCATRDYNTGELFFGEGSRLTVL.

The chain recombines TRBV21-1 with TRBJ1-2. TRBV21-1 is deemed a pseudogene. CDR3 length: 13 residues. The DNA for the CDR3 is TGTGCCAGCAGCAAAGGGGGAGCCAGCGGCTACACCTTC. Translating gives CASSKGGASGYTF.

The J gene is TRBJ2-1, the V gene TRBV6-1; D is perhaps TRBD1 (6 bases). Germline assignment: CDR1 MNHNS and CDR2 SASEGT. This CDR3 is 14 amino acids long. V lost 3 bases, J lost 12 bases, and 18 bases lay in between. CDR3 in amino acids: CASSDRDTVGRQFF. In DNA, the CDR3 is TGTGCCAGCAGTGATAGGGACACCGTGGGTCGGCAGTTCTTC.

The CDR3 region has the DNA TGTGCCAGCAGTTTAGGCAGAAACTACGAGCAGTACTTC. Translated, it gives CASSLGRNYEQYF. This chain connects TRBV12-3 or TRBV12-4 to TRBJ2-7; D not certain. V was pared by 1 base and J by 3 bases, with 7 bases between. This CDR3 is built from 13 residues.

In DNA, the CDR3 is TGTGCCAGCAGCCATGACCATTCGTGGGGGACTAACTACAATGAGCAGTTCTTC. As protein: CASSHDHSWGTNYNEQFF. The J gene is TRBJ2-1, the V gene TRBV3-1 (or the pseudogene TRBV3-2); 7 positions match TRBD2. Germline CDR1 reads LGHDT; CDR2 reads YNNKEL (reference sequence). With V trimmed by 3 bases and J by 3 bases, 14 bases remained unmatched. The CDR3 runs 18 residues.

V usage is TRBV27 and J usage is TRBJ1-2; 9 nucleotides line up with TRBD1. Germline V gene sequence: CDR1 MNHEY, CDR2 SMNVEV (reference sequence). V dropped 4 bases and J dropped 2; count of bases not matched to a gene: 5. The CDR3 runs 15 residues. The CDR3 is CASSSPDRGNYGYTF. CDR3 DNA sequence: TGTGCCAGCAGTTCCCCCGACAGGGGGAACTATGGCTACACCTTC.

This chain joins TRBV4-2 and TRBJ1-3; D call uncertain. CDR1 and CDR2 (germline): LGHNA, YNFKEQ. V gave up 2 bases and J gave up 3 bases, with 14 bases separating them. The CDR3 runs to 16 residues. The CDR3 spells CASSQSPAAFGNTIYF. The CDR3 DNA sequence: TGTGCCAGCAGCCAATCTCCTGCGGCCTTTGGAAACACCATATATTTT.

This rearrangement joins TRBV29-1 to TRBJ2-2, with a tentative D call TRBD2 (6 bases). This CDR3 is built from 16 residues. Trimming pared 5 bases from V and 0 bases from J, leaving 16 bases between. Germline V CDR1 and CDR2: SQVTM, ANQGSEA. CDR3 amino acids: CSVTPEGRTNTGELFF. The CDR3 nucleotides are TGCAGCGTTACCCCGGAGGGCAGGACGAACACCGGGGAGCTGTTTTTT.

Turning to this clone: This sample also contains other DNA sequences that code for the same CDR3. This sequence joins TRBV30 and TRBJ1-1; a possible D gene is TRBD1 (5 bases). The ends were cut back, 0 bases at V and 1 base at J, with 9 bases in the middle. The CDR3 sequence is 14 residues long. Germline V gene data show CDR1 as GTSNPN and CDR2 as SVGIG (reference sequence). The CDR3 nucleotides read TGTGCCTGGAGTGTCGGTAGGGGGAACACTGAAGCTTTCTTT. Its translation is CAWSVGRGNTEAFF.

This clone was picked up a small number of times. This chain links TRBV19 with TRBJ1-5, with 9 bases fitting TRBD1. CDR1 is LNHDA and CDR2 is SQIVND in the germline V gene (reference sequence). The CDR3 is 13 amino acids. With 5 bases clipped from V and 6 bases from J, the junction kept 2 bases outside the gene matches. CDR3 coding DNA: TGTGCCAGTAGTGGGGACAGGGTTCAGCCCCAGCATTTT. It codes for CASSGDRVQPQHF. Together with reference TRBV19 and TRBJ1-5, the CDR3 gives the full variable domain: DGGITQSPKYLFRKEGQNVTLSCEQNLNHDAMYWYRQDPGQGLRLIYYSQIVNDFQKGDIAEGYSVSREKKESFPLTVTSAQKNPTAFYLCASSGDRVQPQHFGDGTRLSIL.

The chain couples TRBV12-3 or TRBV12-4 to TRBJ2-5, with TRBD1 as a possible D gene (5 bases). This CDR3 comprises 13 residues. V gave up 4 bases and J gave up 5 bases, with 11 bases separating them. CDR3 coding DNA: TGTGCCAGCAGTTCCCTCAAGGGGGAGACCCAGTACTTC. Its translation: CASSSLKGETQYF.